This record concerns one TCR beta chain sequence. The antigen is undetermined. The template was RNA from unsorted bulk tissue. This entry comes from a study of tumor and adjacent non-tumor tissue in lung cancer. As for the study in general: Samples averaged roughly 4.4 million productive TCRbeta reads each.

The CDR3 is 13 residues long. The V gene lost 2 bases and the J gene lost 8 bases, with 15 bases spanning the gap. Germline CDR1 and CDR2: GTSNPN and SVGIG (reference sequence). TCRbeta libraries were built with three rounds of nested PCR, modified from ARM-PCR. Using its own MiXCR run on the multiplex PCR reads, TCRdb lists one record per CDR3 protein. The table includes 84,000 or so distinct CDR3 sequences, 61% detected once. Study results and caveats: Top 100 clones took a larger repertoire share in normal lung. Patients with more diverse tumor TCRs had worse survival.

This TCR derives from a man in his 70s with non-small cell lung cancer. Sample: lung tumor tissue. The chain recombines TRBV30 with TRBJ1-2; no firm D call. The CDR3 loop reads CAWSLWGIGGYTF. Written as DNA, the CDR3 is TGTGCCTGGAGTCTCTGGGGAATCGGAGGCTACACCTTC.